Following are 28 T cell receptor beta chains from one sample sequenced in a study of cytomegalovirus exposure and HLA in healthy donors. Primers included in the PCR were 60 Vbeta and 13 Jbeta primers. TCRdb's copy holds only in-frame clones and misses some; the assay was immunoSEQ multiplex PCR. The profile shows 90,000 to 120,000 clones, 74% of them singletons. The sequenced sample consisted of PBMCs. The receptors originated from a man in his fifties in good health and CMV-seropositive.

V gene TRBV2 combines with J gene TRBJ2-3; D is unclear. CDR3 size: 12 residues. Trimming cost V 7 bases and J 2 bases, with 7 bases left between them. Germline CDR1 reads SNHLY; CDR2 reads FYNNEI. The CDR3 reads CASTPITDTQYF. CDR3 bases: TGTGCCAGCACCCCCATCACAGATACGCAGTATTTT.

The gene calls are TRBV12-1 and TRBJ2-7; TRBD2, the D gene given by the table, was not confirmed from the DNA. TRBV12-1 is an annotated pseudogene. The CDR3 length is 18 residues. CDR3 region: CASSPGLAGGPAPYEQYF. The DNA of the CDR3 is TGTGCCAGCAGCCCGGGACTAGCGGGGGGGCCCGCACCCTACGAGCAGTACTTC.

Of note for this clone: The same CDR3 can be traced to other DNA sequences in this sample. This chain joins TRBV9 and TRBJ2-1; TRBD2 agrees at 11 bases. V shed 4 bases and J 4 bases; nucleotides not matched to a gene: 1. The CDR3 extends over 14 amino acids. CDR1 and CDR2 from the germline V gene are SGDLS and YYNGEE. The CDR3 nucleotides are TGTGCCAGCAGCCTAGCGGGGGGATACAATGAGCAGTTCTTC. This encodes CASSLAGGYNEQFF.

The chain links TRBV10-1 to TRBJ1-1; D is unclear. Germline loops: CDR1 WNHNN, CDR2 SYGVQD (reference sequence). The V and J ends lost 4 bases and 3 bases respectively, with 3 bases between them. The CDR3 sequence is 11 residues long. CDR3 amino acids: CASSGDTEAFF. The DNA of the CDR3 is TGCGCCAGCAGTGGAGACACTGAAGCTTTCTTT.

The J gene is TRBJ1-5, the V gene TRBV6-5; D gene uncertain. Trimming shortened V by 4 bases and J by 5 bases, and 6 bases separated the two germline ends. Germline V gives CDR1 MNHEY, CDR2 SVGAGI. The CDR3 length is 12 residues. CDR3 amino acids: CASSSGDQPQHF. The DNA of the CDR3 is TGTGCCAGCAGTTCGGGAGATCAGCCCCAGCATTTT.

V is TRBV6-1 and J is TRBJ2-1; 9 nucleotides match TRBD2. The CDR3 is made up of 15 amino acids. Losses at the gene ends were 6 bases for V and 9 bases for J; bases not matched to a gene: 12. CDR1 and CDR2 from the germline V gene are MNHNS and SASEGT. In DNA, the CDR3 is TGTGCCAGCAGATTTAGCGGGAGTGCCCCAGTTGAGCAGTTCTTC. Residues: CASRFSGSAPVEQFF.

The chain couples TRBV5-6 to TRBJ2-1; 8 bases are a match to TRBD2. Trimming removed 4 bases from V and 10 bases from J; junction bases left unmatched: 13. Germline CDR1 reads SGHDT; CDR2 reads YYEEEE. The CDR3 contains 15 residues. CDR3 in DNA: TGTGCCAGCAGCACAAACCCGGGACTAGTGGCCGAGCAGTTCTTC. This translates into CASSTNPGLVAEQFF.

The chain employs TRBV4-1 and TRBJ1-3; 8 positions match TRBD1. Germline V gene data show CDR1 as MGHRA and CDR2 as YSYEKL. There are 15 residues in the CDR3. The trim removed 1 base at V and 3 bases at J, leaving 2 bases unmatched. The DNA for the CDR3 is TGCGCCAGCAGCCAAGTGGACAGGGATGGAAACACCATATATTTT. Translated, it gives CASSQVDRDGNTIYF.

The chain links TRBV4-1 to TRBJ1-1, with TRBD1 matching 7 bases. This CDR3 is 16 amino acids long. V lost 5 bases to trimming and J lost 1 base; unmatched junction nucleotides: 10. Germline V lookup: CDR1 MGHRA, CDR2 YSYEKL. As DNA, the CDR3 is TGCGCCAGCAGCTTTCGGTCGGGACAGCCGAACACTGAAGCTTTCTTT. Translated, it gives CASSFRSGQPNTEAFF.

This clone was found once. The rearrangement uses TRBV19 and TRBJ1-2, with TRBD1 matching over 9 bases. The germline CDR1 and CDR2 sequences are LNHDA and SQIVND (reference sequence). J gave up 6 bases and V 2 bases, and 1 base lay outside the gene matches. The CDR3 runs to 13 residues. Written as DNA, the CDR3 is TGTGCCAGTAGTATATGGGACAGGGATGGCTACACCTTC. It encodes CASSIWDRDGYTF.

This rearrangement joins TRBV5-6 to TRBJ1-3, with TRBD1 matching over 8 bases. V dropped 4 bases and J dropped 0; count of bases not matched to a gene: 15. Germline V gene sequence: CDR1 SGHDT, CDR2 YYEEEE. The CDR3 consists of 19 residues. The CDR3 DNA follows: TGTGCCAGCAGCCTAGGGGCCGGGACAGGTTCACCCTCTGGAAACACCATATATTTT. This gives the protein CASSLGAGTGSPSGNTIYF. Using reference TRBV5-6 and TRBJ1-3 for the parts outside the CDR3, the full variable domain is DAGVTQSPTHLIKTRGQQVTLRCSPKSGHDTVSWYQQALGQGPQFIFQYYEEEERQRGNFPDRFSGHQFPNYSSELNVNALLLGDSALYLCASSLGAGTGSPSGNTIYFGEGSWLTVV.

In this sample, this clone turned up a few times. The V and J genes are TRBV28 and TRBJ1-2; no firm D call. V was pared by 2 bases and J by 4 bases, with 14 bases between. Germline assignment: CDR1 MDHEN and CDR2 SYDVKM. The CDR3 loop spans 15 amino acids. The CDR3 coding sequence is TGTGCCAGCAGTTTAAACGGGGAATCGGTCTATGGCTACACCTTC. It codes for CASSLNGESVYGYTF.

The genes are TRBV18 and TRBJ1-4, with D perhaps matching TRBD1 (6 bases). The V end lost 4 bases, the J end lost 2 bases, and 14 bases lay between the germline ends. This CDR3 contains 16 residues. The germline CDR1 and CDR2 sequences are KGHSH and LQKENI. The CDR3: CASSRQTGTTNEKLFF. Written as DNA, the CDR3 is TGTGCCAGCTCACGCCAAACAGGGACGACTAATGAAAAACTGTTTTTT.

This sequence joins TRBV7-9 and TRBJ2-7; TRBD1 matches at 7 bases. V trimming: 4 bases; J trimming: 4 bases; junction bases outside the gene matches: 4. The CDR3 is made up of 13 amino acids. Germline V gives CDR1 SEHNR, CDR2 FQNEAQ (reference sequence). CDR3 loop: CASSSGGKYEQYF. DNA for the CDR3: TGTGCCAGCAGCTCAGGGGGTAAGTACGAGCAGTACTTC. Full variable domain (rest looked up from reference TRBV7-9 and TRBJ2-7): DTGVSQNPRHKITKRGQNVTFRCDPISEHNRLYWYRQTLGQGPEFLTYFQNEAQLEKSRLLSDRFSAERPKGSFSTLEIQRTEQGDSAMYLCASSSGGKYEQYFGPGTRLTVT.

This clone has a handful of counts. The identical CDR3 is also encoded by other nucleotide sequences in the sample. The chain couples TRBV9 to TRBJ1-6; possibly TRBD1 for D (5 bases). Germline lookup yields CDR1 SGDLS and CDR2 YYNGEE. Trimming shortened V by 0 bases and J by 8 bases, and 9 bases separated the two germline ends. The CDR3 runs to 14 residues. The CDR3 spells CASSVDRRDSPLHF. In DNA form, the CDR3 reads TGTGCCAGCAGCGTAGACAGGCGTGATTCACCCCTCCACTTT.

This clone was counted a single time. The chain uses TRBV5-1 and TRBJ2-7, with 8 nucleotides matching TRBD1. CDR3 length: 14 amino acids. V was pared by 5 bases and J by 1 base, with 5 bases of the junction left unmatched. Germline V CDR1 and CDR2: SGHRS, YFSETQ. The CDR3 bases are TGCGCCAGCAGACCAACAGGGGGGTCCTACGAGCAGTACTTC. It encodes CASRPTGGSYEQYF.

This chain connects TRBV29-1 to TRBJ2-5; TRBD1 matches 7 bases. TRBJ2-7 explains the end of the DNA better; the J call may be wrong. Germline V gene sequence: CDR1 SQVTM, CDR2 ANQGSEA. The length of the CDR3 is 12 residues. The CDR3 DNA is TGCAGCGTTAAGGACAGGCAACACGAGCAGTACTTC. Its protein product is CSVKDRQHEQYF.

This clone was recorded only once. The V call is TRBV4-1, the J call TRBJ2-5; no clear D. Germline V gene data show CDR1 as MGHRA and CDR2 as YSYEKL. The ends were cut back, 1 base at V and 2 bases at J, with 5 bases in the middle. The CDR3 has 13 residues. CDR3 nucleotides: TGCGCCAGCAGCCAAGGAGTTCAAGAGACCCAGTACTTC. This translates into CASSQGVQETQYF.

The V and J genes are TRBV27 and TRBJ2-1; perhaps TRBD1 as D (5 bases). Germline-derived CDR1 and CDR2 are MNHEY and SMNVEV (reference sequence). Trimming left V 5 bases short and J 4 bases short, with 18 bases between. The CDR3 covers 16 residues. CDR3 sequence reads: CASSARGRVTYNEQFF. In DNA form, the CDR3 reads TGTGCCAGCAGTGCAAGGGGCAGGGTAACTTACAATGAGCAGTTCTTC.

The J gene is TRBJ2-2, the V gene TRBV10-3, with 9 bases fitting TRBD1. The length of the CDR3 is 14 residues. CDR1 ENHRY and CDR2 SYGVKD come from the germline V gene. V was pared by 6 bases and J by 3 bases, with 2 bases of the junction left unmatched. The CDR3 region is CAIRGDRDTGELFF. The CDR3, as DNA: TGTGCCATCAGGGGGGACAGGGACACCGGGGAGCTGTTTTTT.

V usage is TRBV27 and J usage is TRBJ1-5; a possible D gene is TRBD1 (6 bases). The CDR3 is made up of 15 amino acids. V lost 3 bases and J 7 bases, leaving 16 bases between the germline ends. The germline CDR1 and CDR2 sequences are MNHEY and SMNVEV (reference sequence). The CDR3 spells CASSFDGGLGQPQHF. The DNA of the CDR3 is TGTGCCAGCAGTTTCGACGGGGGGCTTGGCCAGCCCCAGCATTTT.

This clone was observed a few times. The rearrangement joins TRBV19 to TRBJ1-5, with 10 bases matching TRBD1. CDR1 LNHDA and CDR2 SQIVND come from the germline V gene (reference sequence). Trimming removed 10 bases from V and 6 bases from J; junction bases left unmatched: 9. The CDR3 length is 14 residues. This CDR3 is CAIGDRGQGQPQHF. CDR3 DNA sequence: TGTGCCATTGGAGACAGGGGGCAAGGTCAGCCCCAGCATTTT.

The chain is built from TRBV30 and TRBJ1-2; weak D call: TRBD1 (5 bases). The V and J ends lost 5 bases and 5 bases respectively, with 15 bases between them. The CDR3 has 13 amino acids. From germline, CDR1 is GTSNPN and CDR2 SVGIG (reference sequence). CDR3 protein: CAWGIAGPYGYTF. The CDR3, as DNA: TGTGCCTGGGGAATTGCGGGACCGTATGGCTACACCTTC.

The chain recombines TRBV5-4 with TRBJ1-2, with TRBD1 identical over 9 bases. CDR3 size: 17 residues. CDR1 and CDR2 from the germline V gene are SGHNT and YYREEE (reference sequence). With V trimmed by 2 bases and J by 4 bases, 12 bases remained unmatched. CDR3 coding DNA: TGTGCCAGCAGCTTAATAGGTACAGGGGGCGATTCCTATGGCTACACCTTC. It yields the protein CASSLIGTGGDSYGYTF.

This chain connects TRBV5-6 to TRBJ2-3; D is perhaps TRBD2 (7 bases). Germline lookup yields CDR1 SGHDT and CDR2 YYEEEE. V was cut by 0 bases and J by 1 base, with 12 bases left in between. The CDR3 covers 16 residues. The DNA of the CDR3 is TGTGCCAGCAGCTTGGGCGGGGGCCTGCGCACAGATACGCAGTATTTT. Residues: CASSLGGGLRTDTQYF.

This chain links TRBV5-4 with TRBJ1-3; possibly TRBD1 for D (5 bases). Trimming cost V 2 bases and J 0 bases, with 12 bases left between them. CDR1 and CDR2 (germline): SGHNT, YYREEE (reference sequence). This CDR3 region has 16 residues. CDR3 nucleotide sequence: TGTGCCAGCAGCTTTGGACACCAATCCTCTGGAAACACCATATATTTT. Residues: CASSFGHQSSGNTIYF.

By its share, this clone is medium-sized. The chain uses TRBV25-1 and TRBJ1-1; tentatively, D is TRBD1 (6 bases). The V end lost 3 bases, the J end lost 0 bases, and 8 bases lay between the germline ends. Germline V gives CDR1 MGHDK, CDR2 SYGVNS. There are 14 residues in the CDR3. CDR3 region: CASSEGAMNTEAFF. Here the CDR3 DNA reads TGTGCCAGCAGTGAGGGGGCTATGAACACTGAAGCTTTCTTT.

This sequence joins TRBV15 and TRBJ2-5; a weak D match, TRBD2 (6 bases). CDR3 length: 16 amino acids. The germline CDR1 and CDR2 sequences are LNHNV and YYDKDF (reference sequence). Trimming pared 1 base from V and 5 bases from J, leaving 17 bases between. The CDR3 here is CATSRGQGGGVETQYF. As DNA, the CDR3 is TGTGCCACCAGCAGAGGGCAGGGAGGTGGGGTGGAGACCCAGTACTTC.